One TCR beta chain is described in this entry. This specimen belongs to a study of blood T cell repertoires in COVID-19. Study at large: Acute and convalescent COVID-19 samples came from the United States, Italy and Spain.

The V gene end was trimmed by 0 bases and the J gene end by 1 base; junction bases not matched to a gene: 4. Germline V gene lookup returns CDR1 MGHRA and CDR2 YSYEKL. The CDR3 is 18 amino acids. Patients at the Seattle site were enrolled during active infection and followed longitudinally. Methods used by the authors: Amplification with reference gene primers provided the estimates of nucleated cell counts. This table comes from immunoSEQ multiplex PCR, and its TCRdb copy is limited to in-frame clones, with some not included. That table is the source of V, J and clone size, and D and trimming were worked out from the DNA. The table includes roughly 38,000 clones, 65% to 75% detected once.

The rearrangement uses TRBV4-1 and TRBJ2-1, with TRBD2 matching over 12 bases. The sequenced sample was peripheral blood. The TCR comes from a man in his 70s with COVID-19, enrolled during active disease. CDR3 nucleotide sequence: TGCGCCAGCAGCCAAGATGAACTAGCGGGAGGTTCCTACAATGAGCAGTTCTTC. Protein sequence: CASSQDELAGGSYNEQFF.